This is a list of T cell receptor beta chains from one sample in a study of spatial heterogeneity in lung cancer. TCRdb reprocessed the 5' RACE reads with MiXCR, giving one entry per CDR3 protein. The sample records some 110,000 distinct CDR3 sequences, about 12% being singletons. The starting material was PBMCs, obtained at follow-up. The receptors originated from a male donor with early-stage non-small cell lung cancer. Both conserved end residues are part of each CDR3. D genes are given only for firm matches.

v_call: TRBV11-1; d_call: .; cdr3_aa: CASSQTDYGYTF
v_call: TRBV13; d_call: TRBD1; cdr3_aa: CASRHQGARDTEAFF
v_call: TRBV5-1; d_call: TRBD2; cdr3_aa: CASSTTLRGSGGRTDTQYF
v_call: TRBV20-1; d_call: .; cdr3_aa: CSARDGRGPTGYTF
v_call: TRBV18; d_call: .; cdr3_aa: CASSHAQLNTEAFF
v_call: TRBV12-3/TRBV12-4; d_call: TRBD2; cdr3_aa: CASNLAGTMGEQYF
v_call: TRBV12-3/TRBV12-4; d_call: .; cdr3_aa: CASSLPPRGQFF
v_call: TRBV4-3; d_call: .; cdr3_aa: CASSQDPGAQVTGELFF
v_call: TRBV6-1; d_call: .; cdr3_aa: CASKEALSVQGTQYF
v_call: TRBV7-2; d_call: .; cdr3_aa: CASSQVRSNQPQHF
v_call: TRBV10-3; d_call: .; cdr3_aa: CAISDYVLGGNEQFF
v_call: TRBV5-8; d_call: .; cdr3_aa: CASSPLSNMNTEAFF
v_call: TRBV2; d_call: .; cdr3_aa: CASSAGAGRTEAFF
v_call: TRBV25-1; d_call: .; cdr3_aa: CASSEPRGGEQYF
v_call: TRBV29-1; d_call: .; cdr3_aa: CSARLDLNQYF
v_call: TRBV7-8; d_call: TRBD2; cdr3_aa: CASSREGGTDTQYF
v_call: TRBV15; d_call: .; cdr3_aa: CATSRAGSRDTQYF
v_call: TRBV2; d_call: .; cdr3_aa: CASSPPRGPKYF